This TCR beta chain is from a study of blood T cell repertoires in COVID-19. This table comes from immunoSEQ multiplex PCR, and its TCRdb copy is limited to in-frame clones, with some not included. The sample contains approximately 190,000 clones, roughly 86% of which appear only once. Losses at the gene ends were 0 bases for V and 6 bases for J; bases not matched to a gene: 12. In germline, CDR1 is MGHRA, CDR2 YSYEKL. This CDR3 region has 18 residues. The sequence was collected from a woman aged 35 to 49 in a cohort exposed to, infected with or recovered from COVID-19 (not recorded which). The rearrangement joins TRBV4-1 to TRBJ2-1; 9 bases fit TRBD2. The material sequenced was PBMCs or T cells enriched from blood (not recorded which). This chain's CDR3 is CASSQEDVAGGPSNEQFF. The CDR3 DNA follows: TGCGCCAGCAGCCAAGAGGACGTCGCGGGGGGGCCCAGCAATGAGCAGTTCTTC.